This record looks at one T cell receptor (beta chain) sequence and its context. This specimen comes from a study of blood T cell repertoires in COVID-19. In the study overall: Donors in the United States, Italy and Spain gave samples during acute or convalescent COVID-19.

The V segment lost 4 bases and the J segment 0 bases; nucleotides outside the gene matches: 12. The CDR3 length is 18 residues. Per germline, CDR1 MNHNS and CDR2 SASEGT. Some clones are missing from TCRdb's copy, which holds only in-frame ones; the method was immunoSEQ multiplex PCR. The sample lists approximately 500,000 clones; around nine tenths were seen once. In Seattle, patients joined the study during active infection and were tracked longitudinally. The chain joins TRBV6-1 to TRBJ1-5, with 7 positions matching TRBD1. The source of this sequence is a woman in her forties or fifties with COVID-19, enrolled during active disease. The material sequenced was peripheral blood. The CDR3 protein is CASSGGQGGILSNQPQHF. CDR3 DNA: TGTGCCAGCAGTGGTGGGCAGGGGGGAATACTTAGCAATCAGCCCCAGCATTTT.